Below are 4 T cell receptor beta chains sequenced from a single sample in a study of T cells after yellow fever vaccination. TCRdb passed the 5' RACE reads through MiXCR, listing each CDR3 protein once. The data show about 130,000 distinct CDR3 sequences, about 8.4% seen once. The input for sequencing was CD8+ T cells sorted from PBMCs, taken on the day of the yellow fever booster vaccination. The receptor set was obtained from a man aged 18 to 30 who received the YFV17D yellow fever vaccine.

Only a few counts were recorded for this clonotype. The chain carries TRBV20-1 and TRBJ2-5; D remains ambiguous. The CDR3 runs to 13 residues. Trimming stripped 6 bases from V and 3 bases from J, with 14 bases between. The germline V gene has CDR1 DFQATT and CDR2 SNEGSKA (reference sequence). The chain's CDR3 is CSAKLPLEETQYF. For the CDR3, the DNA is TGCAGTGCCAAGCTTCCTTTGGAAGAGACCCAGTACTTC.

This clonotype turned up a few times. V and J are TRBV27 and TRBJ2-1; 8 bases line up with TRBD2. V trimming: 2 bases; J trimming: 4 bases; junction bases outside the gene matches: 4. Germline loops: CDR1 MNHEY, CDR2 SMNVEV (reference sequence). The CDR3 loop spans 15 amino acids. The CDR3 DNA reads as TGTGCCAGCAGTTTAGGAGCTAGCGGGTACAATGAGCAGTTCTTC. It yields the protein CASSLGASGYNEQFF.

There are many counts of this clonotype. The rearrangement uses TRBV9 and TRBJ1-1; TRBD1 aligns across 7 bases. The V gene's germline CDR1 is SGDLS and CDR2 YYNGEE. The J segment lost 4 bases and the V segment lost 4 bases, leaving 13 bases of the junction unmatched. The CDR3 runs 16 residues. CDR3 sequence: CASSLSSTGAVTEAFF. CDR3 DNA sequence: TGTGCCAGCAGCCTGAGCTCTACAGGGGCAGTCACTGAAGCTTTCTTT.

This clonotype was observed a handful of times. The chain links TRBV19 to TRBJ2-5; possible D gene TRBD2, 5 bases. V dropped 1 base and J dropped 6 bases, with 12 bases sitting between them. Germline V gives CDR1 LNHDA, CDR2 SQIVND (reference sequence). The CDR3 consists of 14 residues. The CDR3 here is CASSIAGSDKTQYF. DNA of the CDR3: TGTGCCAGTAGTATAGCAGGTAGCGACAAGACCCAGTACTTC.